This entry lists 18 T cell receptor beta chains sequenced from one sample in a study of blood T cell repertoires in COVID-19. Here immunoSEQ multiplex PCR was the method, and the copy in TCRdb shows in-frame clones only, minus some. The table shows around 68,000 clones, with 85% to 90% occurring only once. Sequencing input: peripheral blood. All receptors derive from a man between 45 and 60 years old with acute or convalescent COVID-19.

The chain links TRBV19 to TRBJ1-2, with D perhaps TRBD1 (5 bases). The ends were cut back, 3 bases at V and 1 base at J, with 15 bases in the middle. This CDR3 spans 16 amino acids. In germline, CDR1 is LNHDA, CDR2 SQIVND (reference sequence). The CDR3 nucleotides are TGTGCCAGTAGTATGACCAGGAGGGGCCTTAACTATGGCTACACCTTC. This sequence encodes CASSMTRRGLNYGYTF.

This rearrangement joins TRBV6-2 or TRBV6-3 to TRBJ2-7; 9 bases are shared with TRBD1. CDR3 length: 13 residues. Germline V gene data show CDR1 as MNHEY and CDR2 as SVGEGT. V trimming: 5 bases; J trimming: 4 bases; junction bases outside the gene matches: 3. DNA of the CDR3: TGTGCCAGCAGTCGGACAGGGGATTACGAGCAGTACGTC. Protein product: CASSRTGDYEQYV.

V usage is TRBV2 and J usage is TRBJ1-2, with D possibly being TRBD1 (6 bases). V lost 6 bases and J lost 4, with 15 bases in between. The V gene's germline CDR1 is SNHLY and CDR2 FYNNEI. This CDR3 is 14 amino acids long. The CDR3 sequence: CASRDVGQSYGYTF. The CDR3, as DNA: TGTGCCAGCAGAGACGTCGGACAGAGCTATGGCTACACCTTC.

This chain uses TRBV7-3 with TRBJ1-2, with 8 bases lining up with TRBD1. CDR3 length: 18 residues. Trimming cost V 3 bases and J 1 base; bases outside gene matches: 13. CDR1 and CDR2 (germline): SGHTA, FQGTGA. The CDR3 protein is CASSLVPTDRGRNYGYTF. The CDR3 DNA follows: TGTGCCAGCAGCTTGGTCCCGACCGACAGGGGCCGTAACTATGGCTACACCTTC.

The chain carries TRBV7-9 and TRBJ2-1; 9 positions agree with TRBD1. V lost 1 base, J lost 3 bases, and 7 bases stayed unmatched. CDR1 is SEHNR, CDR2 FQNEAQ, per germline (reference sequence). The CDR3 runs 17 residues. As DNA, the CDR3 is TGTGCCAGCAGCTTAGGGGGGACAGGGTCGAGCTACAATGAGCAGTTCTTC. Its protein product is CASSLGGTGSSYNEQFF.

The J gene is TRBJ2-1, the V gene TRBV28; 13 bases are a match to TRBD2. Germline loops: CDR1 MDHEN, CDR2 SYDVKM. The CDR3 loop spans 15 amino acids. V shed 6 bases and J 10 bases; nucleotides not matched to a gene: 9. CDR3 DNA: TGTGCCAGCAGACGAACCGGGACTAGCGGGGTGGAGCAGTTCTTC. This gives the protein CASRRTGTSGVEQFF.

CDR3 coding DNA: TGTGCCAGCAGCCTCAGACACGGATTCTCGTCAGATACGCAGTATTTT. As protein: CASSLRHGFSSDTQYF. The genes are TRBV3-1 (or the pseudogene TRBV3-2) and TRBJ2-3; D remains unclear. The CDR3 length is 16 residues. Per germline, CDR1 LGHDT and CDR2 YNNKEL (reference sequence). V was shortened by 4 bases and J by 4 bases, with 18 bases between the two germline ends.

This chain joins TRBV2 and TRBJ2-2, with 13 bases that match TRBD2. J gave up 8 bases and V 8 bases, and 8 bases lay outside the gene matches. This CDR3 is 15 amino acids long. The V gene's germline CDR1 is SNHLY and CDR2 FYNNEI. For the CDR3, the DNA is TGTGCCAGCGGCGGACTAGCGGGAGTTCCGGGGGAGCTGTTTTTT. It specifies CASGGLAGVPGELFF.

V usage is TRBV19 and J usage is TRBJ1-5; unclear D gene. CDR1 LNHDA and CDR2 SQIVND come from the germline V gene (reference sequence). Trimming shortened V by 7 bases and J by 6 bases, and 22 bases separated the two germline ends. The CDR3 is 16 amino acids. CDR3 bases: TGTGCCAGTACCGTCGGAGGCGTGGGCTGGAGTCAGCCCCAGCATTTT. Protein: CASTVGGVGWSQPQHF.

The chain uses TRBV11-2 and TRBJ2-7, with D possibly matching TRBD2 (6 bases). V lost 4 bases, J lost 4 bases, and 14 bases lay in between. CDR1 is SGHAT, CDR2 FQNNGV, per germline. The CDR3 extends over 14 amino acids. The CDR3 protein is CASSSRRGRYEQYV. Written as DNA, the CDR3 is TGTGCCAGCAGCTCCAGACGGGGGAGGTACGAGCAGTACGTC.

The gene calls are TRBV6-2 or TRBV6-3 and TRBJ1-1; 7 bases match TRBD1. CDR1 and CDR2 from the germline V gene are MNHEY and SVGEGT. V was pared by 5 bases and J by 2 bases, with 11 bases of the junction left unmatched. The CDR3 has 16 amino acids. The CDR3, as DNA: TGTGCCAGCAGTAATTTTCAGGGGGGAGGCAACACTGAAGCTTTCTTT. Its protein is CASSNFQGGGNTEAFF.

The V gene is TRBV6-1, the J gene TRBJ1-1; D unresolved. CDR3 length: 12 amino acids. The V end lost 3 bases, the J end lost 6 bases, and 8 bases lay between the germline ends. Germline V gene data show CDR1 as MNHNS and CDR2 as SASEGT. As DNA, the CDR3 is TGTGCCAGCAGTGACCCGGGTGCTGAAGCTTTCTTT. Its translation is CASSDPGAEAFF.

In nucleotides, the CDR3 is TGTGCCAGCAGTGTTGAAGGAGGGCCTGATTACAATGAGCAGTTCTTC. Amino acid sequence: CASSVEGGPDYNEQFF. The chain is built from TRBV2 and TRBJ2-1; possibly TRBD2 for D (6 bases). In germline, CDR1 is SNHLY, CDR2 FYNNEI. The V and J ends lost 4 bases and 4 bases respectively, with 17 bases between them. This CDR3 has 16 amino acids.

A few counts support this clone. V and J are TRBV7-6 and TRBJ2-7; the D gene is possibly TRBD2 (6 bases). Trimming cost V 5 bases and J 2 bases, with 16 bases left between them. Germline CDR1 and CDR2: SGHVS and FNYEAQ. The CDR3 contains 15 residues. For the CDR3, the DNA is TGTGCCAGCAGCCCGCGAGCTAGCGAACCCTACGAGCAGTACGTC. It translates to CASSPRASEPYEQYV.

The V call is TRBV28, the J call TRBJ2-7; 10 nucleotides line up with TRBD2. Germline-derived CDR1 and CDR2 are MDHEN and SYDVKM. The CDR3 loop spans 15 amino acids. Unmatched junction bases numbered 4, after V lost 2 bases and J lost 3 bases. The CDR3 here is CASSLPLAGVYEQYF. The CDR3 DNA reads TGTGCCAGCAGTTTACCCCTAGCGGGAGTCTACGAGCAGTACTTC.

The genes are TRBV5-4 and TRBJ2-2, with D possibly matching TRBD2 (7 bases). Trimming left V 1 base short and J 6 bases short, with 13 bases between. This CDR3 is 15 amino acids long. CDR1 SGHNT and CDR2 YYREEE come from the germline V gene (reference sequence). The CDR3 reads CASSLRGRAPGELFF. In DNA, the CDR3 is TGTGCCAGCAGCTTGAGGGGGAGGGCCCCCGGGGAGCTGTTTTTT.

The chain combines TRBV10-3 with TRBJ1-2, with D possibly matching TRBD1 (5 bases). This CDR3 contains 14 residues. Per the germline V gene, CDR1 is ENHRY and CDR2 is SYGVKD. V lost 0 bases and J lost 3, with 8 bases in between. CDR3 sequence reads: CAISESGDYYGYTF. The CDR3 DNA is TGTGCCATCAGTGAGTCAGGGGACTACTATGGCTACACCTTC.

This clone has only a few counts. The CDR3 sequence is CASSLAVTGNTEAFF. CDR3 bases: TGTGCCAGCAGCTTGGCCGTGACAGGGAACACTGAAGCTTTCTTT. J is TRBJ1-1 and V is TRBV5-4, with TRBD1 as a possible D gene (6 bases). Trimming left V 0 bases short and J 1 base short, with 10 bases between. Germline V gene data show CDR1 as SGHNT and CDR2 as YYREEE (reference sequence). CDR3 length: 15 residues.